This TCR beta chain appears in the sequencing data of a study of T cell repertoires in cytomegalovirus infection. TCRdb reprocessed the reads via MiXCR and lists one record per CDR3 protein. The data hold 40,000 to 60,000 distinct CDR3 sequences, with about 21% observed a single time. Worth noting for this clonotype: No antigen is known for it.

V lost 1 base to trimming and J lost 8 bases, with 5 bases between them. CDR3 length: 11 amino acids. The V gene's germline CDR1 is SQVTM and CDR2 ANQGSEA. The sequence came from a human donor in good health (CMV status not recorded). Some clones in this sample may be carry-over from other donors' samples. The chain has TRBV29-1 and TRBJ1-4; no firm D call. The material sequenced was CD8+ T cells from cultured PBMCs, taken from culture after CMV antigen stimulation. In DNA, the CDR3 is TGCAGCGTTGAAGTTGGCGAAAAACTGTTTTTT. It is translated as CSVEVGEKLFF.